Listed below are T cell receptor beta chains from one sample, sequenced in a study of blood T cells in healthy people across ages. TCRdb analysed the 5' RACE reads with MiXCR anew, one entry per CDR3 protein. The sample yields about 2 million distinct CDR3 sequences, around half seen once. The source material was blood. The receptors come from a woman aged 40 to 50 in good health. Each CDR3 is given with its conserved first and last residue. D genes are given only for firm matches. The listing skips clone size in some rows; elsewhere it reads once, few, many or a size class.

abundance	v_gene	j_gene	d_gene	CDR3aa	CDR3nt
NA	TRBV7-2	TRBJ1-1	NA	CASSLGFRANTEAFF	TGTGCCAGCAGCTTAGGGTTCAGGGCAAACACTGAAGCTTTCTTT
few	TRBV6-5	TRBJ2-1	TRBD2	CASTGRGTSSYNEQFF	TGTGCCAGCACCGGCCGGGGGACTAGCTCCTACAATGAGCAGTTCTTC
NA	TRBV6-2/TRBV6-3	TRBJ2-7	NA	CASSYWRDYEQYF	TGTGCCAGCAGTTACTGGAGGGACTACGAGCAGTACTTC
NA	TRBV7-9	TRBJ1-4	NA	CASSSFRGPNEKLFF	TGTGCCAGCAGCTCTTTCAGGGGACCTAATGAAAAACTGTTTTTT
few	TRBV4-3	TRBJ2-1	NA	CASSPGTRLGNEQFF	TGCGCCAGCAGCCCCGGGACTCGGTTGGGAAATGAGCAGTTCTTC
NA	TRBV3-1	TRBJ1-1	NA	CASRRDKKAFF	TGTGCCAGCAGGCGAGACAAAAAAGCTTTCTTT
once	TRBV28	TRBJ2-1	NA	CASRPSPGDHPASSYNEQFF	TGTGCCAGCAGACCTTCTCCCGGCGACCACCCGGCAAGCTCCTACAATGAGCAGTTCTTC
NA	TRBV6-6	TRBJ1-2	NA	CASSYEQDRYTF	TGTGCCAGCAGTTACGAACAGGACCGCTACACCTTC
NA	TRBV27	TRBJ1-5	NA	CASHEAHVNQPQHF	TGTGCCAGCCATGAGGCACATGTGAATCAGCCCCAGCATTTT
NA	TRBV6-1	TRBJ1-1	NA	CASSEGFGGNTEAFF	TGTGCCAGCAGTGAGGGGTTTGGGGGAAACACTGAAGCTTTCTTT
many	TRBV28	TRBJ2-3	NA	CASSPTPDTQYF	TGTGCCAGCAGCCCCACCCCAGATACGCAGTATTTT
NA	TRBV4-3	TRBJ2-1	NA	CASSQDWDGQSYNEQFF	TGCGCCAGCAGCCAAGATTGGGACGGCCAAAGCTACAATGAGCAGTTCTTC
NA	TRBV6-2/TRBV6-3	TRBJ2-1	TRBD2	CASSYSGGRRNEQFF	TGTGCCAGCAGTTATAGCGGGGGACGGCGCAATGAGCAGTTCTTC
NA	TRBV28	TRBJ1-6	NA	CASSLRGQPLHF	TGTGCCAGCAGTTTGCGGGGGCAGCCCCTCCACTTT
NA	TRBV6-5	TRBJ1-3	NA	CASSYSNAVSSGNTIYF	TGTGCCAGCAGTTACTCGAATGCGGTCTCCTCTGGAAACACCATATATTTT
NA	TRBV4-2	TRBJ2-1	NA	CASSQDSSGDNEQFF	TGTGCCAGCAGCCAAGACTCCTCTGGAGACAATGAGCAGTTCTTC
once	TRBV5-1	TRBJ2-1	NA	CASSLLAGEYSEQFF	TGCGCCAGCAGCTTGTTAGCAGGGGAGTACAGCGAGCAGTTCTTC
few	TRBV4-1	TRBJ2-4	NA	CASSQESRGANQNIQYF	TGCGCCAGCAGCCAAGAATCTCGAGGGGCGAATCAAAACATTCAGTACTTC
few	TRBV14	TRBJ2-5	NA	CASSIRTPPRTQYF	TGTGCCAGCAGCATCCGGACCCCACCGAGGACCCAGTACTTC
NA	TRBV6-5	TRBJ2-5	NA	CASSYSTYDQETQYF	TGTGCCAGCAGTTACTCCACCTATGATCAAGAGACCCAGTACTTC
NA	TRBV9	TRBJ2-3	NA	CASSAIGTSNTDTQYF	TGTGCCAGCAGCGCGATCGGGACTTCTAACACAGATACGCAGTATTTT
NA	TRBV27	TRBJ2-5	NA	CASSPMELAQETQYF	TGTGCCAGCAGTCCGATGGAACTAGCCCAAGAGACCCAGTACTTC
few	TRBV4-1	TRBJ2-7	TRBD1	CASSQGGWDRTSYEQYF	TGCGCCAGCAGCCAAGGCGGGTGGGACAGAACCTCCTACGAGCAGTACTTC
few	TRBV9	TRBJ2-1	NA	CASSVGPPYNEQFF	TGTGCCAGCAGCGTAGGTCCACCTTACAATGAGCAGTTCTTC
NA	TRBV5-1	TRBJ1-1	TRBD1	CASSSTGGEAFF	TGCGCCAGCAGTTCGACAGGGGGTGAAGCTTTCTTT
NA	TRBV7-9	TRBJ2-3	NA	CASGEWTATDTQYF	TGTGCCAGCGGCGAATGGACAGCCACAGATACGCAGTATTTT
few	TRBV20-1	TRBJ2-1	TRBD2	CSALRGGAHNEQFF	TGCAGTGCTTTACGCGGGGGGGCTCACAATGAGCAGTTCTTC
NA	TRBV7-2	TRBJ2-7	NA	CASSLGVLHNSYSYEQYF	TGTGCCAGCAGCTTGGGAGTCCTACACAATTCTTACTCCTACGAGCAGTACTTC
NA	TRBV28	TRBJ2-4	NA	CASSLCLDRGGVAKNIQYF	TGTGCCAGCAGTTTATGCTTAGACAGGGGAGGGGTAGCCAAAAACATTCAGTACTTC
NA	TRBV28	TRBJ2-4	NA	CASSTGNGRIGQYF	TGTGCCAGCAGTACGGGAAATGGACGAATAGGGCAGTACTTC